The next 21 T cell receptor beta chains were all read from a single sample in a study of cytomegalovirus exposure and HLA in healthy donors. PCR was performed using 60 Vbeta and 13 Jbeta primers. Profiled with immunoSEQ multiplex PCR; TCRdb holds only in-frame clones, not every one. Found here are around 200,000 clones, over 60% of them singletons; the top ten hold 1.5% to 2%. What was sequenced was PBMCs. These receptors originate from a man between 18 and 29 years old in good health and CMV-seronegative.

This chain joins TRBV7-8 and TRBJ1-1, with D maybe TRBD1 (6 bases). CDR3 length: 16 amino acids. Trimming took off 7 bases at V and 1 base at J, with 19 bases between the two ends. Per germline, CDR1 SGHVS and CDR2 FQNEAQ. DNA for the CDR3: TGTGCCAGCAAGGGGGAAAGACCTAGCCCGAACACTGAAGCTTTCTTT. Translation: CASKGERPSPNTEAFF.

The V and J genes are TRBV12-5 and TRBJ2-1; tentatively, D is TRBD1 (5 bases). V was pared by 0 bases and J by 1 base, with 10 bases between. The length of the CDR3 is 16 residues. CDR1 and CDR2 (germline): LGHNT, FRNRAP. The CDR3 sequence: CASGLVQVGSYNEQFF. The CDR3 nucleotides are TGTGCTAGTGGTTTGGTACAGGTAGGTTCCTACAATGAGCAGTTCTTC.

The chain joins TRBV19 to TRBJ2-2; D is unresolved. V lost 4 bases and J 10 bases, leaving 10 bases between the germline ends. CDR1 and CDR2 from the germline V gene are LNHDA and SQIVND (reference sequence). The CDR3 loop spans 12 amino acids. CDR3 bases: TGTGCCAGTAGTACGAGAGATGAGGAGCTGTTTTTT. This gives the protein CASSTRDEELFF.

V and J are TRBV18 and TRBJ2-5; TRBD1 agrees at 10 bases. Matching the DNA end better, TRBJ2-7 makes the J call doubtful. The germline V gene encodes CDR1 KGHSH and CDR2 LQKENI. The CDR3 totals 13 residues. In nucleotides, the CDR3 is TGTGCCAGCTCACCAGGGACAGGGGACGAGCAGTACTTC. Translating it yields CASSPGTGDEQYF.

The rearrangement joins TRBV6-1 to TRBJ2-4, with 8 positions matching TRBD2. CDR1 MNHNS and CDR2 SASEGT come from the germline V gene. The CDR3 sequence is 16 residues long. V dropped 4 bases and J dropped 0; count of bases not matched to a gene: 5. The chain's CDR3 is CASSAGGGLAKNIQYF. Written as DNA, the CDR3 is TGTGCCAGCAGTGCCGGGGGGGGCTTAGCCAAAAACATTCAGTACTTC.

The DNA of the CDR3 is TGTGCCAGCAGTTTTGCGTTTACTGCGGGGGACAGGGGAGAGACCCAGTACTTC. It yields the protein CASSFAFTAGDRGETQYF. The rearrangement joins TRBV28 to TRBJ2-5; TRBD1 matches at 10 bases. The V gene's germline CDR1 is MDHEN and CDR2 SYDVKM. The CDR3 runs to 18 residues. J was trimmed by 4 bases and V by 3 bases; bases with no gene match: 14.

The V and J genes are TRBV9 and TRBJ2-1; D may be TRBD1 (6 bases). V shed 3 bases and J shed 9 bases, with 7 bases lying between them. The germline gives CDR1 SGDLS, CDR2 YYNGEE. The CDR3 runs to 11 residues. CDR3 loop: CASSGGGEQFF. CDR3 nucleotides: TGTGCCAGCAGCGGAGGGGGTGAGCAGTTCTTC.

J is TRBJ2-1 and V is TRBV6-6; 7 nucleotides agree with TRBD2. V lost 7 bases and J lost 8; bases outside the gene matches: 8. CDR1 and CDR2 from the germline V gene are MNHNY and SVGAGI (reference sequence). CDR3 length: 13 amino acids. CDR3 amino acids: CASNLWEGDEQFF. CDR3 nucleotide sequence: TGTGCCAGCAACCTTTGGGAGGGCGATGAGCAGTTCTTC.

The chain employs TRBV5-1 and TRBJ2-1; 10 nucleotides match TRBD2. The CDR3 contains 16 residues. The junction had 9 bases not matched to a gene; V was cut back by 7 bases and J by 2 bases. The V gene's germline CDR1 is SGHRS and CDR2 YFSETQ. Written as DNA, the CDR3 is TGCGCCAGCCACAACGGACTAGCGGCTGCCTACAATGAGCAGTTCTTC. This encodes CASHNGLAAAYNEQFF.

This clone occurred once. The gene calls are TRBV7-8 and TRBJ2-3, with no clear D. Trimming cost V 2 bases and J 2 bases, with 8 bases left between them. Germline V CDR1 and CDR2: SGHVS, FQNEAQ. The CDR3 covers 14 residues. CDR3 region: CASSLQVATDTQYF. The CDR3 bases are TGTGCCAGCAGCTTACAGGTGGCCACAGATACGCAGTATTTT.

V is TRBV19 and J is TRBJ1-5; perhaps TRBD1 as D (5 bases). The CDR3 loop spans 18 amino acids. V was clipped by 0 bases and J by 4 bases, with 19 bases between them. CDR1 is LNHDA, CDR2 SQIVND, per germline (reference sequence). CDR3 loop: CASSIDLWQGGGNQPQHF. The CDR3 region has the DNA TGTGCCAGTAGTATAGACCTTTGGCAGGGAGGTGGAAATCAGCCCCAGCATTTT. Supplemented by reference TRBV19 and TRBJ1-5, the full variable domain reads DGGITQSPKYLFRKEGQNVTLSCEQNLNHDAMYWYRQDPGQGLRLIYYSQIVNDFQKGDIAEGYSVSREKKESFPLTVTSAQKNPTAFYLCASSIDLWQGGGNQPQHFGDGTRLSIL.

This clone was observed a handful of times. V and J are TRBV19 and TRBJ1-5; 8 nucleotides align to TRBD1. V shed 5 bases and J 4 bases; nucleotides not matched to a gene: 7. This CDR3 spans 15 amino acids. Germline V gives CDR1 LNHDA, CDR2 SQIVND (reference sequence). The CDR3 region is CASSPRTGKNQPQHF. The CDR3 DNA reads as TGTGCCAGTAGTCCCCGGACAGGGAAAAATCAGCCCCAGCATTTT.

This clone is a singleton in its sample. The chain uses TRBV7-8 and TRBJ2-7; weak D call: TRBD2 (5 bases). V lost 5 bases to trimming and J lost 5 bases, with 10 bases between them. The CDR3 extends over 12 amino acids. Germline V gene lookup returns CDR1 SGHVS and CDR2 FQNEAQ. The CDR3 nucleotides are TGTGCCAGCAGCCTTGAGGGTCACGAGCAGTACTTC. This encodes CASSLEGHEQYF.

The V call is TRBV29-1, the J call TRBJ2-1, with 8 bases fitting TRBD1. V shed 4 bases and J 2 bases; nucleotides not matched to a gene: 4. Germline CDR1 reads SQVTM; CDR2 reads ANQGSEA. CDR3 length: 14 amino acids. The CDR3 protein is CSVVSRGPYNEQFF. The CDR3 DNA sequence: TGCAGCGTTGTGAGCAGGGGGCCCTACAATGAGCAGTTCTTC.

The J gene is TRBJ1-6, the V gene TRBV5-1; TRBD1 matches 8 bases. V dropped 0 bases and J dropped 7; count of bases not matched to a gene: 18. CDR1 SGHRS and CDR2 YFSETQ come from the germline V gene. CDR3 size: 20 residues. CDR3 nucleotides: TGCGCCAGCAGCTTGGTCGTGGGGCCTGGGACAGGACTTTTCAATTCACCCCTCCACTTT. This gives the protein CASSLVVGPGTGLFNSPLHF.

The chain has TRBV28 and TRBJ2-7, with TRBD1 matching 8 bases. The CDR3 covers 14 residues. From germline, CDR1 is MDHEN and CDR2 SYDVKM. Germline trimming cut 7 bases from V and 0 bases from J; bases unmatched to any gene: 5. The CDR3 spells CASTPDRDSYEQYF. CDR3 DNA sequence: TGTGCCAGCACTCCGGACAGGGACTCCTACGAGCAGTACTTC.

The chain uses TRBV6-6 and TRBJ2-7; D may be TRBD2 (6 bases). The V gene lost 6 bases and the J gene lost 4 bases, with 16 bases spanning the gap. The CDR3 runs to 14 residues. The germline V gene encodes CDR1 MNHNY and CDR2 SVGAGI (reference sequence). The DNA for the CDR3 is TGTGCCAGCAGACCGGGACTGAACATTTACGAGCAGTACTTC. Its translation: CASRPGLNIYEQYF.

This clone was detected once. CDR3 bases: TGTGCCTGGAGTGTATGGCGGACAGGGGGCAGAGGGGACTATGGCTACACCTTC. It codes for CAWSVWRTGGRGDYGYTF. The chain joins TRBV30 to TRBJ1-2, with 11 bases that match TRBD1. Trimming removed 0 bases from V and 3 bases from J; junction bases left unmatched: 12. CDR1 and CDR2 from the germline V gene are GTSNPN and SVGIG (reference sequence). The CDR3 is made up of 18 amino acids.

This clone occurred once. CDR3 region: CASSMGLYEQYF. CDR3 in DNA: TGTGCCAGTAGTATGGGCCTTTACGAGCAGTACTTC. V usage is TRBV19 and J usage is TRBJ2-7, with D unresolved. Trimming stripped 3 bases from V and 4 bases from J, with 7 bases between. Germline assignment: CDR1 LNHDA and CDR2 SQIVND (reference sequence). CDR3 length: 12 amino acids.

This clone was seen once. The J gene is TRBJ1-3, the V gene TRBV6-1, with 8 bases that match TRBD1. CDR3 length equals 17 residues. Losses at the gene ends were 1 base for V and 3 bases for J; bases not matched to a gene: 8. CDR1 and CDR2 (germline): MNHNS, SASEGT. The CDR3: CASSEVFQGAGGNTIYF. CDR3 coding DNA: TGTGCCAGCAGTGAAGTTTTCCAGGGGGCCGGTGGAAACACCATATATTTT.

This clone was seen a handful of times. The rearrangement joins TRBV6-4 to TRBJ2-7, with TRBD2 matching 10 bases. The CDR3 contains 16 residues. CDR1 MRHNA and CDR2 SNTAGT come from the germline V gene. The J segment lost 8 bases and the V segment lost 2 bases, leaving 12 bases of the junction unmatched. CDR3 protein: CASSDTAGGPGMKQYF. The CDR3 nucleotides read TGTGCCAGCAGTGACACAGCGGGGGGGCCAGGTATGAAGCAGTACTTC.